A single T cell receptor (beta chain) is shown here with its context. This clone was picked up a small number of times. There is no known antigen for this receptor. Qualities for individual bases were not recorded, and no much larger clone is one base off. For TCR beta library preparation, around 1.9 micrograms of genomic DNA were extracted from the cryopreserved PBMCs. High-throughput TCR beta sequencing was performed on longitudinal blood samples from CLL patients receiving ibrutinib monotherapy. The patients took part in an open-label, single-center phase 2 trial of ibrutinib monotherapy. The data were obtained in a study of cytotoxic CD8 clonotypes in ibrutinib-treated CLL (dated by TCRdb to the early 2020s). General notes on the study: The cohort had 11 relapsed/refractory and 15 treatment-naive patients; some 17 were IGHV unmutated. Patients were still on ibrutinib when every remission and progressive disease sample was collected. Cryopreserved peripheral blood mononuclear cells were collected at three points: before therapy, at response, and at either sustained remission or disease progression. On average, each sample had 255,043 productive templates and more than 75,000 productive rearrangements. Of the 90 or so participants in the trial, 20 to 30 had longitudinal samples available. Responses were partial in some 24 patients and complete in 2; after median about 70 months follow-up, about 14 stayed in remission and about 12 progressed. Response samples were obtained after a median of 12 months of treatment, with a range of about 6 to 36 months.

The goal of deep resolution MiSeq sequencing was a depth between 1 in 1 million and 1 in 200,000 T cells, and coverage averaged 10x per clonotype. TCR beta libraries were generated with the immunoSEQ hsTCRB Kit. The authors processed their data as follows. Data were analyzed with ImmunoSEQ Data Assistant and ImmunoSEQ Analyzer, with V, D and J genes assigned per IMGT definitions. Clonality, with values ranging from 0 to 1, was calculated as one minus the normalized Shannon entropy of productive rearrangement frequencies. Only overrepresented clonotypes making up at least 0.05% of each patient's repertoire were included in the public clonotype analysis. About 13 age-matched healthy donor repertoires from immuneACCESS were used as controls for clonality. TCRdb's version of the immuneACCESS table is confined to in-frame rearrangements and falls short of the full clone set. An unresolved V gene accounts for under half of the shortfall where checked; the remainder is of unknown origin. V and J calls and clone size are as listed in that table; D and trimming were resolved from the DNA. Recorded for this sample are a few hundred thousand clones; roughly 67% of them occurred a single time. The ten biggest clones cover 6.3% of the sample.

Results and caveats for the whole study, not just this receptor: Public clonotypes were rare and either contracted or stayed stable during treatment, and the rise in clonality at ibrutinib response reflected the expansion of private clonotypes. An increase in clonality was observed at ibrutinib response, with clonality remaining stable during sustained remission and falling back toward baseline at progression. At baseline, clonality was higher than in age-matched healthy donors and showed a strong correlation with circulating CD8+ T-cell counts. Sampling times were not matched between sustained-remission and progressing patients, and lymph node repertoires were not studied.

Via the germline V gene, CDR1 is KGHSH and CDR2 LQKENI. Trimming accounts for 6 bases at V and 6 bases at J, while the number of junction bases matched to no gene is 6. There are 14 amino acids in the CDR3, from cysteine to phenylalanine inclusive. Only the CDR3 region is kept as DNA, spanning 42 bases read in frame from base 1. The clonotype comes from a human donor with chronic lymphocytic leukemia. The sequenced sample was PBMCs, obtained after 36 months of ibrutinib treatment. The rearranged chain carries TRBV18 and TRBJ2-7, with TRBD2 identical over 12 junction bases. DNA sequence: TGTGCCAGCTCCGAGACTAGCGGGAGAACCGAGCAGTACTTC. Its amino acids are CASSETSGRTEQYF.